What follows are 4 T cell receptor beta chains derived from one specimen sequenced in a study of T cell responses to AZD1222 COVID-19 vaccine. Sequencing used immunoSEQ multiplex PCR; TCRdb keeps in-frame clones, though not all of them. The table includes 100,000 to 150,000 clones, about nine tenths detected once. Sequenced material: peripheral blood, taken on day 0 of AZD1222 vaccination. All receptors come from an adult in good health.

The chain couples TRBV5-6 to TRBJ1-2, with TRBD1 matching 7 bases. The CDR3 totals 13 residues. Germline V CDR1 and CDR2: SGHDT, YYEEEE. V dropped 4 bases and J dropped 5; count of bases not matched to a gene: 5. This CDR3 reads CASSTGTAYGYTF. The CDR3 coding sequence is TGTGCCAGCAGCACCGGGACAGCATATGGCTACACCTTC.

The rearrangement links TRBV3-1 (or the pseudogene TRBV3-2) to TRBJ1-1, with D uncertain. This CDR3 contains 12 residues. V lost 1 base, J lost 10 bases, and 10 bases lay in between. The germline CDR1 and CDR2 sequences are LGHDT and YNNKEL (reference sequence). CDR3 nucleotide sequence: TGTGCCAGCAGCCAAGGGAATGCGGGAGCTTTCTTT. Translated: CASSQGNAGAFF.

V is TRBV27 and J is TRBJ1-6, with 9 bases that match TRBD1. Germline assignment: CDR1 MNHEY and CDR2 SMNVEV (reference sequence). The CDR3 runs to 13 residues. V was clipped by 7 bases and J by 7 bases; unmatched bases: 2. Written as DNA, the CDR3 is TGTGCCAGCACGGGGACAGGGAATTCACCCCTCCACTTT. It is translated as CASTGTGNSPLHF.

The CDR3 is CASSLGSSPADEQYF. Written as DNA, the CDR3 is TGCGCCAGCAGCTTGGGGTCTAGCCCCGCCGACGAGCAGTACTTC. The V and J genes are TRBV5-1 and TRBJ2-7; D is perhaps TRBD2 (5 bases). Trimming removed 0 bases at V and 5 bases at J, with 15 bases between. The germline gives CDR1 SGHRS, CDR2 YFSETQ. The length of the CDR3 is 15 residues. The entire variable domain, with the rest obtained from reference TRBV5-1 and TRBJ2-7, is as follows: KAGVTQTPRYLIKTRGQQVTLSCSPISGHRSVSWYQQTPGQGLQFLFEYFSETQRNKGNFPGRFSGRQFSNSRSEMNVSTLELGDSALYLCASSLGSSPADEQYFGPGTRLTVT.